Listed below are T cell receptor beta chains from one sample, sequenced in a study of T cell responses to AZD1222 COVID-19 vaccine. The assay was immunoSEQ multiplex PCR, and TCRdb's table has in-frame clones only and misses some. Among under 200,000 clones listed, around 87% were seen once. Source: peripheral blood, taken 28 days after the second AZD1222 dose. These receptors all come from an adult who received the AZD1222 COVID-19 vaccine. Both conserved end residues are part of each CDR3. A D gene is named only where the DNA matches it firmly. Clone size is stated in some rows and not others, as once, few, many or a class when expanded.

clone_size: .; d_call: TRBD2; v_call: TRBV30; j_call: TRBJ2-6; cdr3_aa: CAWSGGGPLGANVLTF; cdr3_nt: TGTGCCTGGAGTGGCGGGGGTCCTCTTGGGGCCAACGTCCTGACTTTC
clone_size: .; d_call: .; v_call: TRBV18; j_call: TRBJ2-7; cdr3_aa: CASSNSYEQYF; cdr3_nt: TGTGCCAGCTCAAACTCCTACGAGCAGTACTTC
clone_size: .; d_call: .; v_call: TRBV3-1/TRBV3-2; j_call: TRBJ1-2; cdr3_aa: CASSLPGQGYGYTF; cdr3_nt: TGTGCCAGCAGTCTACCGGGTCAGGGCTATGGCTACACCTTC
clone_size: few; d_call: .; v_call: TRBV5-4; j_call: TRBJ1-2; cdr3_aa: CASSFEGELGYTF; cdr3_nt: TGTGCCAGCAGCTTTGAAGGAGAACTCGGCTACACCTTC
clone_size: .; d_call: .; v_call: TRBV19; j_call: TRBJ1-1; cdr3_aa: CASKGGGMNEAFF; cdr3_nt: TGTGCCAGTAAGGGGGGGGGCATGAATGAAGCTTTCTTT
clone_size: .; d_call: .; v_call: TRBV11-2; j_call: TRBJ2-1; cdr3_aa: CASSLSSPGGANEQFF; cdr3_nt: TGTGCCAGCAGCTTATCCTCCCCCGGGGGAGCGAATGAGCAGTTCTTC
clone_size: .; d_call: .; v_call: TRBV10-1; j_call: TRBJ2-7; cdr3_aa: CASSEGAVGPYEQYF; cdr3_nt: TGCGCCAGCAGTGAGGGGGCCGTTGGACCCTACGAGCAGTACTTC
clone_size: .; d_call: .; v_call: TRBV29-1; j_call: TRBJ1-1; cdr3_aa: CSVASQMNTEAFF; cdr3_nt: TGCAGCGTTGCTTCTCAGATGAACACTGAAGCTTTCTTT
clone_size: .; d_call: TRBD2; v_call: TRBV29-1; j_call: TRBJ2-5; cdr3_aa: CSVEGGRGQETQYF; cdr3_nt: TGCAGCGTTGAGGGAGGGCGGGGGCAAGAGACCCAGTACTTC
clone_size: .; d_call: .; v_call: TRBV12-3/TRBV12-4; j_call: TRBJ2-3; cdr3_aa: CASSPPTDTQYF; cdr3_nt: TGTGCCAGCAGTCCCCCCACAGATACGCAGTATTTT
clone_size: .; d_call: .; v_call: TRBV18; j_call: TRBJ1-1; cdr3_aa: CASSQDGLEAFF; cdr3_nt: TGTGCCAGCTCACAGGACGGACTTGAAGCTTTCTTT
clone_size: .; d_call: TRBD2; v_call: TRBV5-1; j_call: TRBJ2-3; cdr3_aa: CASSWGLADYTDTQYF; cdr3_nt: TGCGCCAGCAGCTGGGGACTAGCGGACTACACAGATACGCAGTATTTT
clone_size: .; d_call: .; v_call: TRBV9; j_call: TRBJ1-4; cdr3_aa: CASSAPGAPEKLFF; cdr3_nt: TGTGCCAGCAGCGCCCCAGGGGCCCCTGAAAAACTGTTTTTT
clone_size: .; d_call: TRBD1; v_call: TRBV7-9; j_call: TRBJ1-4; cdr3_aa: CASSAYQRGPANEKLFF; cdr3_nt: TGTGCCAGCAGCGCTTACCAAAGGGGGCCGGCTAATGAAAAACTGTTTTTT
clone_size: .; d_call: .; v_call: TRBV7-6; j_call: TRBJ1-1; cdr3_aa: CASRNREQAFF; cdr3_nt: TGTGCCAGCAGGAATCGAGAACAAGCTTTCTTT
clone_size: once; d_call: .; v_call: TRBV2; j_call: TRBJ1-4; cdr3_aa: CASSEALMTLEREKLFF; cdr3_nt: TGTGCCAGCAGTGAAGCGCTTATGACCCTGGAACGAGAAAAACTGTTTTTT
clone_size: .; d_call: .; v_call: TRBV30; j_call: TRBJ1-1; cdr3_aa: CGVNLNLKAFF; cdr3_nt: TGTGGGGTAAACCTGAACCTGAAAGCTTTCTTT
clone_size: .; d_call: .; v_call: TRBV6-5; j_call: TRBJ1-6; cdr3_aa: CASSVLFRGGSPLHF; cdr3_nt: TGTGCCAGCAGCGTGCTGTTCAGGGGCGGGTCACCCCTCCACTTT
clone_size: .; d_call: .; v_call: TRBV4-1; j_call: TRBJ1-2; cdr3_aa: CASSGSAYGYTF; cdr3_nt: TGCGCCAGCAGCGGCTCGGCCTATGGCTACACCTTC
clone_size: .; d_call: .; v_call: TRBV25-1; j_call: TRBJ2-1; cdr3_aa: CASSAPTGTYNEQFF; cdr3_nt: TGTGCCAGCAGTGCGCCGACAGGTACTTACAATGAGCAGTTCTTC
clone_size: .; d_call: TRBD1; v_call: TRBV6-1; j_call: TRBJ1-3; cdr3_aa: CASSDADRGRGNTIYF; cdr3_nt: TGTGCCAGCAGTGATGCCGACAGGGGAAGGGGAAACACCATATATTTT
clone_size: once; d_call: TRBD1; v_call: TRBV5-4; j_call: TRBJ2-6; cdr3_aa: CASSLRGPGANVLTF; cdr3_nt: TGTGCCAGCAGCTTAAGGGGGCCCGGGGCCAACGTCCTGACTTTC
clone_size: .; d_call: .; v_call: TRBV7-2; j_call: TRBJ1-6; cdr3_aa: CASSSGGTSSYNSPLHF; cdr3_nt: TGTGCCAGCAGCTCCGGGGGGACCAGCTCCTATAATTCACCCCTCCACTTT
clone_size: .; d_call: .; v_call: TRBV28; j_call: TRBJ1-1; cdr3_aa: CASSPHQDRNTEAFF; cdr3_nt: TGTGCCAGCAGCCCCCATCAGGACAGAAACACTGAAGCTTTCTTT
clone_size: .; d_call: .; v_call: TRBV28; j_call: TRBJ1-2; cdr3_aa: CASSSDYRGYTF; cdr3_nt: TGTGCCAGCAGCTCGGATTATCGTGGCTACACCTTC
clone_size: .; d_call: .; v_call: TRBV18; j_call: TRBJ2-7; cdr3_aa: CASSPNRDYEQYF; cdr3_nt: TGTGCCAGCTCACCAAACCGTGATTACGAGCAGTACTTC
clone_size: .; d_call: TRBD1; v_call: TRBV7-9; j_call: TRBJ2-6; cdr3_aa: CASSSQGLGANVLTF; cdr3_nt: TGTGCCAGCAGCTCACAGGGGTTAGGGGCCAACGTCCTGACTTTC
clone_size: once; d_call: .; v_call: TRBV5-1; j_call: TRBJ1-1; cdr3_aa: CASSLTQNTEAFF; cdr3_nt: TGCGCCAGCAGCTTGACCCAGAACACTGAAGCTTTCTTT
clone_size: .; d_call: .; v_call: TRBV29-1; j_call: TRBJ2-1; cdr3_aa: CSARTLYNEQFF; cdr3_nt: TGCAGCGCCCGGACCCTCTACAATGAGCAGTTCTTC
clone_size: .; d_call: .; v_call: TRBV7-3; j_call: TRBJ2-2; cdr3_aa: CASSLNRGVVTGELFF; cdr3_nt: TGTGCCAGCAGCTTAAATCGCGGGGTGGTGACCGGGGAGCTGTTTTTT
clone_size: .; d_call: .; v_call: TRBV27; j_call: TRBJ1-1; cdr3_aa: CASSRQTGTSIQAFF; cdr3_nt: TGTGCCAGCAGTAGACAGACCGGGACTTCGATACAGGCTTTCTTT
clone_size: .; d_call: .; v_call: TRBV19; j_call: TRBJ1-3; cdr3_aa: CASSRQGNTIYF; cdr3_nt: TGTGCCAGTAGTAGGCAGGGAAACACCATATATTTT
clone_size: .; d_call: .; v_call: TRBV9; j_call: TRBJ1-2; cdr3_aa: CASSAGVDGYTF; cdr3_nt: TGTGCCAGCAGCGCCGGGGTCGATGGCTACACCTTC
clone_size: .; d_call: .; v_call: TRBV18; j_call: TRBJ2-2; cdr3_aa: CASLKGLNTGELFF; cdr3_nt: TGTGCCAGCCTCAAAGGACTTAACACCGGGGAGCTGTTTTTT
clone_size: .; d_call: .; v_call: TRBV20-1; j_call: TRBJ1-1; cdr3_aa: CSALQSTEAFF; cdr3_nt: TGCAGTGCTTTACAGAGCACTGAAGCTTTCTTT
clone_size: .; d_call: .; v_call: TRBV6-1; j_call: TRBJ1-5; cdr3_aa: CASSDLSIPTYSNQPQHF; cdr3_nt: TGTGCCAGCAGTGATTTATCGATCCCAACCTATAGCAATCAGCCCCAGCATTTT
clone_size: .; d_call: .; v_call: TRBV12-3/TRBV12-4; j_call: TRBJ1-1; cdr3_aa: CASSLLTWTFF; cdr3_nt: TGTGCCAGCAGTTTACTTACATGGACTTTCTTT
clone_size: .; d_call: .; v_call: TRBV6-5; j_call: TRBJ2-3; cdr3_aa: CASSYASGTTDTQYF; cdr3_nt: TGTGCCAGCAGTTACGCGTCCGGGACCACAGATACGCAGTATTTT
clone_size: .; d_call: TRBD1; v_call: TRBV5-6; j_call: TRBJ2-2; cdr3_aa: CASSTRQGVLNTGELFF; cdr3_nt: TGTGCCAGCAGCACCCGACAGGGTGTTTTGAACACCGGGGAGCTGTTTTTT
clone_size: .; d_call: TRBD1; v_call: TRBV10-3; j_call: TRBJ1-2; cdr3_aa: CAISGGQNEGGYTF; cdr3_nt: TGTGCCATCAGTGGGGGACAGAATGAGGGTGGCTACACCTTC
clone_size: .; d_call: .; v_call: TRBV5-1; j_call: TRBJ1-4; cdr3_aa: CASSLEGNEKLFF; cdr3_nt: TGCGCCAGCAGCTTGGAGGGGAATGAAAAACTGTTTTTT
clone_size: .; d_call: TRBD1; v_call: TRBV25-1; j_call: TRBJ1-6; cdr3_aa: CASKEKQGVSPLHF; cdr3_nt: TGTGCCAGCAAAGAAAAACAGGGGGTTTCACCCCTCCACTTT
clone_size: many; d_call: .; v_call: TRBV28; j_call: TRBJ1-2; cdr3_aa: CASSSAGTHRAYTF; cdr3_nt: TGTGCCAGCAGTTCCGCCGGGACTCACCGCGCCTACACCTTC
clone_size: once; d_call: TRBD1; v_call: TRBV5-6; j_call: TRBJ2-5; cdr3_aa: CASSLRDRSPIYF; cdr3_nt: TGTGCCAGCAGCTTAAGGGACAGGTCCCCGATCTACTTC
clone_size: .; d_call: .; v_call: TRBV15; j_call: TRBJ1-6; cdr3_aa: CATSRDSGSPLHF; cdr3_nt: TGTGCCACCAGCAGAGATAGTGGGTCACCCCTCCACTTT
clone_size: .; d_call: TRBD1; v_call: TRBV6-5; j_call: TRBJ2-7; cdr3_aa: CASSRTGAAVQQYF; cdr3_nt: TGTGCCAGCAGTCGTACAGGGGCCGCAGTCCAGCAGTACTTC
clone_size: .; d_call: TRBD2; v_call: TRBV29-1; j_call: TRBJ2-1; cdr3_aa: CSVGAGALYNEQFF; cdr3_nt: TGCAGCGTGGGAGCGGGGGCCCTCTACAATGAGCAGTTCTTC
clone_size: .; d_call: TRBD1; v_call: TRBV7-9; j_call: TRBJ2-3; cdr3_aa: CASTGQGYRAGTDTQYF; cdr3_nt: TGTGCCAGCACGGGACAGGGGTATCGGGCTGGCACAGATACGCAGTATTTT
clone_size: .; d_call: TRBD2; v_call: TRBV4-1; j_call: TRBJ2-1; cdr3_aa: CASSPPARLAGLGNEQFF; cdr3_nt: TGCGCCAGCAGCCCCCCCGCCCGACTAGCGGGGCTGGGGAATGAGCAGTTCTTC
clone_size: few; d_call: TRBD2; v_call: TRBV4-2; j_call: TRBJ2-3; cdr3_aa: CASSQDLSGGPTDTQYF; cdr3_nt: TGTGCCAGCAGCCAAGATCTTAGCGGGGGACCCACAGATACGCAGTATTTT
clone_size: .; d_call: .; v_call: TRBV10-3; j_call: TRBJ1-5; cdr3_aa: CAISGGSSNQPQHF; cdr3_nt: TGTGCCATCAGTGGTGGTAGTTCCAATCAGCCCCAGCATTTT
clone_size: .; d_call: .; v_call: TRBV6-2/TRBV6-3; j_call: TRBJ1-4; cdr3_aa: CASSSDRNEEKLFF; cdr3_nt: TGTGCCAGCAGTTCAGACAGGAACGAAGAAAAACTGTTTTTT
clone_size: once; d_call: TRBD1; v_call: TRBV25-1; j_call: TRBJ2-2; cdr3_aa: CASSLPGTGNTGELFF; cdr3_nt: TGTGCCAGCAGTCTCCCCGGGACAGGTAACACCGGGGAGCTGTTTTTT
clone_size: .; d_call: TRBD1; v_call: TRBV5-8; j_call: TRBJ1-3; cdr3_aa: CASSVTGTGASGNTIYF; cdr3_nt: TGTGCCAGCAGCGTGACCGGGACAGGGGCTTCGGGAAACACCATATATTTT